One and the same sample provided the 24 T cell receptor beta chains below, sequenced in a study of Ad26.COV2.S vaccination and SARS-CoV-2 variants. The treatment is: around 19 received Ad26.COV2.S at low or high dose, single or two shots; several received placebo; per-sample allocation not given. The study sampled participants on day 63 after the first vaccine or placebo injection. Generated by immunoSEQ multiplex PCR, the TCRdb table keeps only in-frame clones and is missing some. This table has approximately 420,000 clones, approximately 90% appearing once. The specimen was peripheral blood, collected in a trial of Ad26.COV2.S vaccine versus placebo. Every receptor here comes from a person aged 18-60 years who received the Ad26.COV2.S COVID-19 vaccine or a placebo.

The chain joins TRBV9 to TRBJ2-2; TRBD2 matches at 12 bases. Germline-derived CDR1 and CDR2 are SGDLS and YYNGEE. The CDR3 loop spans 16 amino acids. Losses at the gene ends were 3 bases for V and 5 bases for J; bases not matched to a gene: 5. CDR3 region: CASSDRLAGDTGELFF. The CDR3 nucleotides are TGTGCCAGCAGCGACCGACTAGCGGGGGATACCGGGGAGCTGTTTTTT.

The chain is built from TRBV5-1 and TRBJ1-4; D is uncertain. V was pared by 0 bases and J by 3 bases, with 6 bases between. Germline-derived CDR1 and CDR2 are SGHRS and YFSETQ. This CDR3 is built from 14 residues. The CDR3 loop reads CASSLATANEKLFF. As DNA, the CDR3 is TGCGCCAGCAGCTTGGCGACGGCTAATGAAAAACTGTTTTTT.

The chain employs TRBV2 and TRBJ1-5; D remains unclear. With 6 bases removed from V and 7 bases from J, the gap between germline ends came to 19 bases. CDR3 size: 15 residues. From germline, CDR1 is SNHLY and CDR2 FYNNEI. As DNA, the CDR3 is TGTGCCAGCAGCCCAGGAGGGCAGGTAGACCAGCCCCAGCATTTT. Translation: CASSPGGQVDQPQHF.

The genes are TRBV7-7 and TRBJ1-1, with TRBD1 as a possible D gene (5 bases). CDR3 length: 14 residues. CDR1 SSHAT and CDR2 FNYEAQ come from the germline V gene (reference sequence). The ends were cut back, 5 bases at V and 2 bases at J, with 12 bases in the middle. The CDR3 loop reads CASSGWDANTEAFF. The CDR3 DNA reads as TGTGCCAGCAGCGGCTGGGACGCTAACACTGAAGCTTTCTTT.

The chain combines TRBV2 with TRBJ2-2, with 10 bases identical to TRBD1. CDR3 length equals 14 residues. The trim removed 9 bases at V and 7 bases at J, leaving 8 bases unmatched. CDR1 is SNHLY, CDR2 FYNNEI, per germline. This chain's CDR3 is CARTGQGPSGELFF. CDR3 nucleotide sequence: TGTGCCAGAACGGGACAGGGGCCCAGCGGGGAGCTGTTTTTT.

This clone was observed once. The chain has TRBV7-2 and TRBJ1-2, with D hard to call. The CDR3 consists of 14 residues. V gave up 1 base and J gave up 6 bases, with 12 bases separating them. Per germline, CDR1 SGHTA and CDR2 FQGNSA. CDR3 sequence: CASSLGQTVNGYTF. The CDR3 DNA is TGTGCCAGCAGCTTAGGGCAGACCGTAAATGGCTACACCTTC.

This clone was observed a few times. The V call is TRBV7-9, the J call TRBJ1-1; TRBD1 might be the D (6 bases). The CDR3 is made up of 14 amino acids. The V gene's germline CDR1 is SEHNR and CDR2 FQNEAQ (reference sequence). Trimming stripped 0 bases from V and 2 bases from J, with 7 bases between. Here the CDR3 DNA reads TGTGCCAGCAGCTTAGCGGACAGTAACACTGAAGCTTTCTTT. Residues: CASSLADSNTEAFF.

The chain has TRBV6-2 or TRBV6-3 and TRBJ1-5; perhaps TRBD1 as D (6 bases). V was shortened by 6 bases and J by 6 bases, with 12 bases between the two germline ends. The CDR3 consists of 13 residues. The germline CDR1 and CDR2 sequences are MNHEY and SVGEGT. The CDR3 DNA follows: TGTGCCAGCAGCAGGGGCGGGGGTCAGCCCCAGCATTTT. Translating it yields CASSRGGGQPQHF.

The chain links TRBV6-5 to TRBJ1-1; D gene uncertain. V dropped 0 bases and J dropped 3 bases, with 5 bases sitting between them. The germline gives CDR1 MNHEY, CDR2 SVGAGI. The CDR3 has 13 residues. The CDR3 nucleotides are TGTGCCAGCAGTTACTCGGGCTACACTGAAGCTTTCTTT. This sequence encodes CASSYSGYTEAFF.

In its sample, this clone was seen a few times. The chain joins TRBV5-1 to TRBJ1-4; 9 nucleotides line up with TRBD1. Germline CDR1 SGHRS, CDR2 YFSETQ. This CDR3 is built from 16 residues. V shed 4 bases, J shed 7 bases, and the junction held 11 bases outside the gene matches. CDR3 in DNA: TGCGCCAGCAGCGTTCTCGGGACAGGGTTGGCTGAAAAACTGTTTTTT. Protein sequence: CASSVLGTGLAEKLFF.

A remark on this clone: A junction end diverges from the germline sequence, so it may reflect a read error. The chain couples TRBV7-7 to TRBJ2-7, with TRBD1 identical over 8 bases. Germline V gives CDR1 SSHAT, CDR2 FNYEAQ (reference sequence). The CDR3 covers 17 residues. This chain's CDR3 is CASRKTPGQGPTYEQYF. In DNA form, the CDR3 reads TGTGCTAGCAGGAAGACCCCAGGACAGGGCCCCACCTACGAGCAGTACTTC.

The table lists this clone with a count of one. CDR3 bases: TGCGCCAGCAGTGAGGCGTCTGCGAGGTATGGCTACACCTTC. It specifies CASSEASARYGYTF. The chain has TRBV10-2 and TRBJ1-2; D unresolved. The ends were cut back, 2 bases at V and 5 bases at J, with 12 bases in the middle. The CDR3 covers 14 residues. Germline CDR1 is WSHSY and CDR2 is SAAADI.

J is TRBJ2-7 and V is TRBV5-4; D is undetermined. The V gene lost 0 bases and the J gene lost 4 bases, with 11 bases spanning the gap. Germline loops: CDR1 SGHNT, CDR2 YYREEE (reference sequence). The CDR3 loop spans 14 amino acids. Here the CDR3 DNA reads TGTGCCAGCAGCTTGGCAAGGAGACAATACGAGCAGTACTTC. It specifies CASSLARRQYEQYF.

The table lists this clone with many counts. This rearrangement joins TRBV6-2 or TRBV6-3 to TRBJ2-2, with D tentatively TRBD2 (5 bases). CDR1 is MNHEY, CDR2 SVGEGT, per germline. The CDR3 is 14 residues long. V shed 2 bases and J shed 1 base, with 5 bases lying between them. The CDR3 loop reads CASSYRENTGELFF. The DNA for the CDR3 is TGTGCCAGCAGTTACCGGGAGAACACCGGGGAGCTGTTTTTT.

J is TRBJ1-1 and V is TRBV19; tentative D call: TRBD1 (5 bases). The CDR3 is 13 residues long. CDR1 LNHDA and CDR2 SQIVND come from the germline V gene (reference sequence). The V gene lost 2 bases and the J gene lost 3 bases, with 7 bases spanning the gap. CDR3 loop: CASSIPRDTEAFF. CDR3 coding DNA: TGTGCCAGTAGTATACCCAGGGACACTGAAGCTTTCTTT.

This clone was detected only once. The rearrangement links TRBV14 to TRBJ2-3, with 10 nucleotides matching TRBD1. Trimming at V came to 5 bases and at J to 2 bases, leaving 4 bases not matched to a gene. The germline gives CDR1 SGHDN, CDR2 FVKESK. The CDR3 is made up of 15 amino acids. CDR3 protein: CASSRGQGTTDTQYF. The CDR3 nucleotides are TGTGCCAGCAGCAGGGGACAGGGGACCACAGATACGCAGTATTTT. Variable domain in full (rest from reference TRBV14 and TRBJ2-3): EAGVTQFPSHSVIEKGQTVTLRCDPISGHDNLYWYRRVMGKEIKFLLHFVKESKQDESGMPNNRFLAERTGGTYSTLKVQPAELEDSGVYFCASSRGQGTTDTQYFGPGTRLTVL.

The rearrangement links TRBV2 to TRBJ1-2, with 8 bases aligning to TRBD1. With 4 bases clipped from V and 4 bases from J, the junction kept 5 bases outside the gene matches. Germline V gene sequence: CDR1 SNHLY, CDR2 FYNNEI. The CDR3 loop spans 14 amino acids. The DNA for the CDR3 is TGTGCCAGCAGTGGCGGGACAGGCGGCTATGGCTACACCTTC. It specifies CASSGGTGGYGYTF.

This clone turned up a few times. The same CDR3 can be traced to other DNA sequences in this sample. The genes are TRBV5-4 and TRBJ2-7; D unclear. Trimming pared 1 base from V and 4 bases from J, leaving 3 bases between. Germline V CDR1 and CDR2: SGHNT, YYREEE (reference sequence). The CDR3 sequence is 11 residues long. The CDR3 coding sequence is TGTGCCAGCAGCTTGTATTACGAGCAGTACTTC. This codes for CASSLYYEQYF.

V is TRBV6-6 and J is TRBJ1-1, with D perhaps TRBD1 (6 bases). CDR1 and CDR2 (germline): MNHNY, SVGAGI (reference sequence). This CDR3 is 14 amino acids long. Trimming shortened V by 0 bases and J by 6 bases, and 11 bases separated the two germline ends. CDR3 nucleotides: TGTGCCAGCAGTTACTCGGTGGGGGCGCCTGAAGCTTTCTTT. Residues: CASSYSVGAPEAFF.

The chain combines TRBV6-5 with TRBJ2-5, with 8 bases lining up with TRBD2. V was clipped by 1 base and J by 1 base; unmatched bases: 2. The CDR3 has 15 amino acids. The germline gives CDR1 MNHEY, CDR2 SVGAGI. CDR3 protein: CASSYFSGAQETQYF. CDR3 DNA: TGTGCCAGCAGTTACTTTAGCGGGGCCCAAGAGACCCAGTACTTC.

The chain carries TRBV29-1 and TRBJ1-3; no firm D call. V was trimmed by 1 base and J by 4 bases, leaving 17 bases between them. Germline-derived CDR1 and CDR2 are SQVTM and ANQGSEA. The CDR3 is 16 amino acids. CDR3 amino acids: CSVEAAGTLGGNTIYF. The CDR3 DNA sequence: TGCAGCGTTGAAGCCGCCGGAACCCTGGGCGGAAACACCATATATTTT.

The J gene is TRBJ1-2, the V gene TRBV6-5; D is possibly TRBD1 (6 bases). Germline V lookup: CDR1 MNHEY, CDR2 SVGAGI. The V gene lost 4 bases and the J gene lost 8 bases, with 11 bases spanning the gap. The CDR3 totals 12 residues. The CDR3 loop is CASSSGVRGYTF. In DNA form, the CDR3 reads TGTGCCAGCAGTTCAGGGGTGAGAGGCTACACCTTC.

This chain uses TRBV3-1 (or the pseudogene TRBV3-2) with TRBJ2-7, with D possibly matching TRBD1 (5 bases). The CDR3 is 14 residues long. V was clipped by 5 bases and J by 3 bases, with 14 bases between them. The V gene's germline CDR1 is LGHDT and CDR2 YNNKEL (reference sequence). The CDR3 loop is CASSYRQKLYEQYF. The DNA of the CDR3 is TGTGCCAGCAGCTACCGACAGAAACTCTACGAGCAGTACTTC.

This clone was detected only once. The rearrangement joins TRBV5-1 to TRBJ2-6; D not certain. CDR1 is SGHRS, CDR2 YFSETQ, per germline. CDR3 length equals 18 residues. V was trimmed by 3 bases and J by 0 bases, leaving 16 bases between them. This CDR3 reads CASSSGQVAHSGANVLTF. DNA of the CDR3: TGCGCCAGCAGCTCCGGGCAGGTTGCACACTCTGGGGCCAACGTCCTGACTTTC.